This TCR beta chain stems from a study of cytotoxic CD8 clonotypes in ibrutinib-treated CLL. Overall study: Partial response was seen in roughly 25 patients and complete response in 2; after median roughly 66 months, about 14 stayed remitted, some twelve progressed. Median treatment time before response sampling was over ten months, range 6 to 36.

Turning to this clone: Its antigen is still unknown.

Study-level results: In comparison with age-matched healthy donors, baseline clonality was higher and tracked circulating CD8+ T-cell counts.

Target depth was 1 in 200,000 to 1 in 1 million T cells, about 10x per clonotype. Libraries were prepared by immunoSEQ multiplex PCR; TCRdb keeps only in-frame clonotypes and omits some of them. Altogether some 300,000 clones are present, about 80% being singletons, with the ten largest covering 6.5% to 8.5%. V was shortened by 0 bases and J by 6 bases, with 12 bases between the two germline ends. The germline V gene has CDR1 MNHEY and CDR2 SVGAGI. The CDR3 totals 14 residues. The chain employs TRBV6-5 and TRBJ2-7; D may correspond to TRBD1 or TRBD2 (5 bases each). The origin of this receptor is a human donor with chronic lymphocytic leukemia. The sequences come from PBMCs, collected before ibrutinib treatment. The CDR3 here is CASSYSGVGVEQYF. The CDR3 DNA is TGTGCCAGCAGTTACTCGGGTGTGGGGGTCGAGCAGTACTTC.